The rows below give T cell receptor beta chains drawn from one sample of a study of blood T cell repertoires in COVID-19. The repertoire was sequenced with immunoSEQ multiplex PCR; TCRdb's copy has only in-frame clones and lacks some. In the table there are roughly 200,000 clones, about 91% of which are singletons. Sequenced sample: peripheral blood. These receptors were taken from a man aged 18 to 35 with active or convalescent COVID-19. Both conserved end residues are part of each CDR3. The D gene is left open where the match is weak. Clone size appears in some rows only: once, few, many, or a class for an expanded clone.

J gene: TRBJ1-1
clone size: .
D gene: .
V gene: TRBV27
CDR3 protein: CASRRANLNTEAFF
CDR3 DNA: TGTGCCAGCCGGAGAGCAAATCTGAACACTGAAGCTTTCTTT

J gene: TRBJ2-2
clone size: .
D gene: TRBD2
V gene: TRBV30
CDR3 protein: CAWRGLAGDSNTGELFF
CDR3 DNA: TGTGCCTGGAGAGGTCTAGCGGGAGATTCGAACACCGGGGAGCTGTTTTTT

J gene: TRBJ2-7
clone size: once
D gene: .
V gene: TRBV6-4
CDR3 protein: CASSDSYRCRLRGNEQYF
CDR3 DNA: TGTGCCAGCAGTGACTCGTATCGATGCCGACTCCGGGGAAACGAGCAGTACTTC

J gene: TRBJ2-4
clone size: .
D gene: .
V gene: TRBV7-9
CDR3 protein: CASSSPSGGNIQYF
CDR3 DNA: TGTGCCAGCAGCTCCCCTTCGGGGGGCAACATTCAGTACTTC

J gene: TRBJ1-2
clone size: .
D gene: .
V gene: TRBV18
CDR3 protein: CASSPNRSGDTF
CDR3 DNA: TGTGCCAGCTCACCGAACCGGTCAGGGGACACCTTC

J gene: TRBJ2-1
clone size: .
D gene: .
V gene: TRBV7-2
CDR3 protein: CASSFRDYNEQFF
CDR3 DNA: TGTGCCAGCAGCTTCCGGGACTACAATGAGCAGTTCTTC

J gene: TRBJ2-1
clone size: .
D gene: TRBD2
V gene: TRBV28
CDR3 protein: CASSLAGLAHEQFF
CDR3 DNA: TGTGCCAGCAGTTTAGCTGGACTAGCACATGAGCAGTTCTTC

J gene: TRBJ1-2
clone size: .
D gene: TRBD1
V gene: TRBV6-5
CDR3 protein: CASSQTGGGGYTF
CDR3 DNA: TGTGCCAGCAGCCAAACAGGGGGCGGTGGCTACACCTTC

J gene: TRBJ1-3
clone size: .
D gene: TRBD1
V gene: TRBV13
CDR3 protein: CASSGTGEGNTIYF
CDR3 DNA: TGTGCCAGCAGCGGTACAGGGGAAGGAAACACCATATATTTT

J gene: TRBJ2-7
clone size: .
D gene: TRBD1
V gene: TRBV5-1
CDR3 protein: CASSRTRTGGSYEQYF
CDR3 DNA: TGCGCCAGCAGCCGTACAAGGACAGGGGGTTCCTACGAGCAGTACTTC

J gene: TRBJ1-1
clone size: .
D gene: TRBD1
V gene: TRBV28
CDR3 protein: CATLGNRDRGSGGTEAFF
CDR3 DNA: TGTGCCACTTTGGGTAACCGGGACAGGGGATCGGGGGGCACTGAAGCTTTCTTT

J gene: TRBJ2-1
clone size: .
D gene: .
V gene: TRBV7-9
CDR3 protein: CASSPGALREDHNEQFF
CDR3 DNA: TGTGCCAGCAGCCCCGGAGCTCTGAGGGAGGACCACAATGAGCAGTTCTTC

J gene: TRBJ1-2
clone size: .
D gene: TRBD1
V gene: TRBV28
CDR3 protein: CASSLPGTGAYGYTF
CDR3 DNA: TGTGCCAGCAGTTTGCCCGGGACAGGGGCCTATGGCTACACCTTC

J gene: TRBJ2-7
clone size: .
D gene: TRBD1
V gene: TRBV28
CDR3 protein: CASSLPQGVYEQYF
CDR3 DNA: TGTGCCAGCAGTTTACCACAGGGGGTCTACGAGCAGTACTTC

J gene: TRBJ1-1
clone size: few
D gene: .
V gene: TRBV10-3
CDR3 protein: CAISDREDTEAFF
CDR3 DNA: TGTGCCATCAGTGATCGGGAGGACACTGAAGCTTTCTTT

J gene: TRBJ1-1
clone size: .
D gene: .
V gene: TRBV30
CDR3 protein: CAWAPGGEAFF
CDR3 DNA: TGTGCCTGGGCCCCCGGGGGTGAAGCTTTCTTT

J gene: TRBJ2-7
clone size: .
D gene: TRBD1
V gene: TRBV29-1
CDR3 protein: CSVPPDQGVFYEQYF
CDR3 DNA: TGCAGCGTCCCCCCCGACCAGGGGGTCTTCTACGAGCAGTACTTC

J gene: TRBJ2-5
clone size: .
D gene: TRBD1
V gene: TRBV5-1
CDR3 protein: CASSRGTGGVETQYF
CDR3 DNA: TGCGCCAGCAGTCGGGGGACAGGGGGCGTGGAGACCCAGTACTTC

J gene: TRBJ2-3
clone size: .
D gene: TRBD1
V gene: TRBV3-1/TRBV3-2
CDR3 protein: CASSPGTDSTDTQYF
CDR3 DNA: TGTGCCAGCAGCCCCGGGACAGATAGCACAGATACGCAGTATTTT

J gene: TRBJ1-4
clone size: .
D gene: TRBD1
V gene: TRBV2
CDR3 protein: CASSDQGGEKLFF
CDR3 DNA: TGTGCCAGCAGTGATCAGGGGGGTGAAAAACTGTTTTTT

J gene: TRBJ2-7
clone size: .
D gene: TRBD1
V gene: TRBV7-2
CDR3 protein: CASSPSTGLGEQYF
CDR3 DNA: TGTGCCAGCAGCCCTTCGACAGGGTTGGGCGAGCAGTACTTC

J gene: TRBJ2-1
clone size: .
D gene: TRBD2
V gene: TRBV7-3
CDR3 protein: CASSLVLAGGPSSYNEQFF
CDR3 DNA: TGTGCCAGCAGCTTAGTGCTAGCGGGAGGGCCCTCCTCCTACAATGAGCAGTTCTTC

J gene: TRBJ1-2
clone size: few
D gene: TRBD1
V gene: TRBV30
CDR3 protein: CAWGGQGYGYTF
CDR3 DNA: TGTGCCTGGGGTGGACAGGGTTATGGCTACACCTTC

J gene: TRBJ1-1
clone size: .
D gene: TRBD1
V gene: TRBV3-1/TRBV3-2
CDR3 protein: CASSQLQGETEAFF
CDR3 DNA: TGTGCCAGCAGCCAATTACAGGGGGAAACTGAAGCTTTCTTT

J gene: TRBJ2-7
clone size: .
D gene: TRBD1
V gene: TRBV6-5
CDR3 protein: CASRVTGGTSYEQYF
CDR3 DNA: TGTGCCAGCAGGGTAACAGGGGGTACGTCCTACGAGCAGTACTTC

J gene: TRBJ1-1
clone size: once
D gene: TRBD1
V gene: TRBV5-4
CDR3 protein: CASSGGGWDTEAFF
CDR3 DNA: TGTGCCAGCAGCGGAGGGGGCTGGGACACTGAAGCTTTCTTT

J gene: TRBJ1-4
clone size: .
D gene: TRBD1
V gene: TRBV6-5
CDR3 protein: CASSRQGVGKLFF
CDR3 DNA: TGTGCCAGCAGTCGACAGGGGGTTGGAAAACTGTTTTTT

J gene: TRBJ1-1
clone size: .
D gene: .
V gene: TRBV4-1
CDR3 protein: CASSQRGNTEAFF
CDR3 DNA: TGCGCCAGCAGCCAAAGGGGGAACACTGAAGCTTTCTTT

J gene: TRBJ1-5
clone size: .
D gene: TRBD1
V gene: TRBV6-5
CDR3 protein: CASSWGQGRQPQHF
CDR3 DNA: TGTGCCAGCAGTTGGGGACAGGGTCGTCAGCCCCAGCATTTT

J gene: TRBJ1-5
clone size: .
D gene: .
V gene: TRBV27
CDR3 protein: CASSSLAGGQPQHF
CDR3 DNA: TGTGCCAGCAGTTCATTAGCGGGAGGTCAGCCCCAGCATTTT

J gene: TRBJ2-1
clone size: .
D gene: .
V gene: TRBV10-2
CDR3 protein: CASVTYNEQFF
CDR3 DNA: TGCGCCAGTGTGACATACAATGAGCAGTTCTTC

J gene: TRBJ2-3
clone size: .
D gene: .
V gene: TRBV19
CDR3 protein: CASSPGTLTDTQYF
CDR3 DNA: TGTGCCAGTAGTCCCGGGACACTCACAGATACGCAGTATTTT

J gene: TRBJ1-6
clone size: .
D gene: .
V gene: TRBV10-2
CDR3 protein: CASSDRSTSYNSPLHF
CDR3 DNA: TGCGCCAGCAGTGACAGGTCCACCTCCTATAATTCACCCCTCCACTTT

J gene: TRBJ2-1
clone size: once
D gene: .
V gene: TRBV3-1/TRBV3-2
CDR3 protein: CASSQEWDSTYNEQFF
CDR3 DNA: TGTGCCAGCAGCCAAGAATGGGACTCCACCTACAATGAGCAGTTCTTC

J gene: TRBJ2-5
clone size: .
D gene: .
V gene: TRBV20-1
CDR3 protein: CSAFRPETQYF
CDR3 DNA: TGCAGTGCTTTTCGTCCAGAGACCCAGTACTTC

J gene: TRBJ2-7
clone size: .
D gene: .
V gene: TRBV7-9
CDR3 protein: CASSLATGSEQYF
CDR3 DNA: TGTGCCAGCAGCTTAGCAACAGGGAGTGAGCAGTACTTC

J gene: TRBJ2-1
clone size: .
D gene: TRBD2
V gene: TRBV5-1
CDR3 protein: CASSLKLAGGTNEQFF
CDR3 DNA: TGCGCCAGCAGCTTGAAACTAGCGGGAGGGACCAATGAGCAGTTCTTC

J gene: TRBJ2-3
clone size: .
D gene: TRBD2
V gene: TRBV14
CDR3 protein: CASSPNLAGDQDTQYF
CDR3 DNA: TGTGCCAGCAGCCCCAATCTAGCGGGAGACCAAGATACGCAGTATTTT

J gene: TRBJ1-3
clone size: .
D gene: .
V gene: TRBV9
CDR3 protein: CASSVAQGTSGNTIYF
CDR3 DNA: TGTGCCAGCAGCGTAGCCCAGGGTACCTCTGGAAACACCATATATTTT

J gene: TRBJ1-5
clone size: once
D gene: TRBD1
V gene: TRBV4-1
CDR3 protein: CASSQADRDNQPQHF
CDR3 DNA: TGCGCCAGCAGCCAAGCAGACAGGGACAATCAGCCCCAGCATTTT

J gene: TRBJ1-2
clone size: .
D gene: .
V gene: TRBV25-1
CDR3 protein: CASSEPGANYGYTF
CDR3 DNA: TGTGCCAGCAGTGAACCGGGGGCTAACTATGGCTACACCTTC

J gene: TRBJ2-1
clone size: once
D gene: TRBD2
V gene: TRBV11-3
CDR3 protein: CASSLTSGRAALYNEQFF
CDR3 DNA: TGTGCCAGCAGCTTGACTAGCGGGAGGGCCGCCCTCTACAATGAGCAGTTCTTC

J gene: TRBJ2-5
clone size: .
D gene: .
V gene: TRBV5-5
CDR3 protein: CASSLTADLEETQYF
CDR3 DNA: TGTGCCAGCAGCCTCACAGCGGACCTAGAGGAGACCCAGTACTTC

J gene: TRBJ1-6
clone size: .
D gene: .
V gene: TRBV19
CDR3 protein: CASRQGYNSPLHF
CDR3 DNA: TGTGCCAGCCGCCAGGGCTATAATTCACCCCTCCACTTT

J gene: TRBJ2-1
clone size: .
D gene: TRBD2
V gene: TRBV5-1
CDR3 protein: CASSSTSGSWDEQFF
CDR3 DNA: TGCGCCAGCAGCTCTACTAGCGGGAGTTGGGATGAGCAGTTCTTC

J gene: TRBJ2-1
clone size: .
D gene: .
V gene: TRBV29-1
CDR3 protein: CSVDSYEQFF
CDR3 DNA: TGCAGCGTTGATAGCTATGAGCAGTTCTTC

J gene: TRBJ1-3
clone size: .
D gene: .
V gene: TRBV20-1
CDR3 protein: CSARSGNTIYF
CDR3 DNA: TGCAGTGCTAGATCAGGAAACACCATATATTTT

J gene: TRBJ2-1
clone size: .
D gene: .
V gene: TRBV11-2
CDR3 protein: CASSLGVREEQFF
CDR3 DNA: TGTGCCAGCAGCTTAGGGGTTCGGGAGGAGCAGTTCTTC

J gene: TRBJ2-3
clone size: .
D gene: TRBD1
V gene: TRBV6-5
CDR3 protein: CASSRDRGTDTQYF
CDR3 DNA: TGTGCCAGCAGTCGGGACAGGGGTACAGATACGCAGTATTTT

J gene: TRBJ2-7
clone size: .
D gene: TRBD1
V gene: TRBV28
CDR3 protein: CASSLVGTGDEQYF
CDR3 DNA: TGTGCCAGCAGTTTAGTCGGGACAGGGGACGAGCAGTACTTC

J gene: TRBJ2-7
clone size: .
D gene: TRBD2
V gene: TRBV7-9
CDR3 protein: CASSLLGGRDYEQYF
CDR3 DNA: TGTGCCAGCAGCTTACTCGGGGGGAGAGACTACGAGCAGTACTTC

J gene: TRBJ2-7
clone size: once
D gene: .
V gene: TRBV5-1
CDR3 protein: CASSFYTGRYEQYF
CDR3 DNA: TGCGCCAGCAGCTTCTACACAGGGAGATACGAGCAGTACTTC